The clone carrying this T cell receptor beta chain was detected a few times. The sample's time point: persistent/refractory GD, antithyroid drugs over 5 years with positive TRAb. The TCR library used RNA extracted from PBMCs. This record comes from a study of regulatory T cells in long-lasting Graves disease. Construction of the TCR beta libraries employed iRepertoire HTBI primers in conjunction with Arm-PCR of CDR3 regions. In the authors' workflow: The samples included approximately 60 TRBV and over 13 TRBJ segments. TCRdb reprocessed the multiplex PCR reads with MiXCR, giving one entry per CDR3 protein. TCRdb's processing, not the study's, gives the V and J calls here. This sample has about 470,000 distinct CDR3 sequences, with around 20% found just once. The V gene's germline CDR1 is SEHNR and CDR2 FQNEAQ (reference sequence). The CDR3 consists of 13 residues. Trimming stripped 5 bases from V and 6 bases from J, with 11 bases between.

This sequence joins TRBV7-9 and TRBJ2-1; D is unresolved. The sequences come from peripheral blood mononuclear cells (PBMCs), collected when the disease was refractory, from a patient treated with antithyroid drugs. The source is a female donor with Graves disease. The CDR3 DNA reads TGTGCCAGCAGCAACGACCTCGTCAATGAGCAGTTCTTC. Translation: CASSNDLVNEQFF.